These 9 T cell receptor beta chains came from one sample sequenced in a study of cytomegalovirus exposure and HLA in healthy donors. Use of 60 Vbeta and 13 Jbeta primers characterized the PCR. Profiling relied on immunoSEQ multiplex PCR, and the TCRdb table lists in-frame clones only, not all of them. The profile shows fewer than 120,000 clones, more than 65% of them singletons. Sequencing input: PBMCs. These receptors all come from a man younger than 45 in good health and CMV-seropositive.

The chain couples TRBV10-3 to TRBJ2-2; 9 nucleotides align to TRBD1. The germline CDR1 and CDR2 sequences are ENHRY and SYGVKD. The CDR3 contains 15 residues. The V and J ends lost 5 bases and 4 bases, in that order; junction bases with no gene match: 5. The CDR3 loop reads CAISSTGGSTGELFF. The CDR3 bases are TGTGCCATCAGTTCAACAGGGGGCAGCACCGGGGAGCTGTTTTTT.

This chain connects TRBV7-9 to TRBJ2-7; TRBD1 might be the D (6 bases). Germline CDR1 is SEHNR and CDR2 is FQNEAQ (reference sequence). The CDR3 extends over 17 amino acids. Between the trimmed V and J ends, which lost 2 bases and 2 bases, there was a span of 19 bases. The CDR3 sequence: CASSLRLPLTGTYEQYF. The CDR3 nucleotides read TGTGCCAGCAGCTTACGTCTTCCTCTAACAGGGACCTACGAGCAGTACTTC.

In this sample, this clone turned up once. The chain employs TRBV4-1 and TRBJ2-7; tentative D call: TRBD1 (6 bases). Trimming left V 2 bases short and J 4 bases short, with 9 bases between. CDR3 size: 13 residues. The germline CDR1 and CDR2 sequences are MGHRA and YSYEKL. This CDR3 reads CASSQITGYEQYF. The DNA of the CDR3 is TGCGCCAGCAGCCAAATTACAGGGTACGAGCAGTACTTC.

The chain couples TRBV6-1 to TRBJ2-7, with TRBD1 identical over 7 bases. The germline V gene encodes CDR1 MNHNS and CDR2 SASEGT. The CDR3 extends over 14 amino acids. The V segment lost 4 bases and the J segment 6 bases; nucleotides outside the gene matches: 9. CDR3 bases: TGTGCCAGCAGTGTAGGGGACAGCCCAGGCGAGCAGTACTTC. It specifies CASSVGDSPGEQYF.

V usage is TRBV6-1 and J usage is TRBJ2-1, with 7 bases identical to TRBD2. Germline V gene sequence: CDR1 MNHNS, CDR2 SASEGT. The CDR3 runs to 13 residues. Trimming took 6 bases from V and 7 from J; bases not matched to a gene: 6. The CDR3 coding sequence is TGTGCCAGCAGCCAACTGGGGGGGAATGAGCAGTTCTTC. This codes for CASSQLGGNEQFF.

The chain links TRBV25-1 to TRBJ1-2; tentatively, D is TRBD1 (5 bases). Trimming removed 3 bases from V and 9 bases from J, with 14 bases in between. Germline V gives CDR1 MGHDK, CDR2 SYGVNS. This CDR3 comprises 13 residues. The CDR3 DNA sequence: TGTGCCAGCAGTGATCAGGGAATTGGGCGCTACACCTTC. Protein product: CASSDQGIGRYTF.

This chain links TRBV30 with TRBJ1-1, with D perhaps matching TRBD1 (6 bases). This CDR3 is built from 12 residues. The germline CDR1 and CDR2 sequences are GTSNPN and SVGIG (reference sequence). V was cut by 2 bases and J by 5 bases, with 9 bases left in between. CDR3 DNA sequence: TGTGCCTGGAGTTCCGGGACAACTGAAGCTTTCTTT. It translates to CAWSSGTTEAFF. The full variable domain, rest sourced from reference TRBV30 and TRBJ1-1, is SQTIHQWPATLVQPVGSPLSLECTVEGTSNPNLYWYRQAAGRGLQLLFYSVGIGQISSEVPQNLSASRPQDRQFILSSKKLLLSDSGFYLCAWSSGTTEAFFGQGTRLTVV.

The chain combines TRBV30 with TRBJ1-6; TRBD1 agrees at 8 bases. Trimming removed 3 bases from V and 6 bases from J; junction bases left unmatched: 7. The length of the CDR3 is 15 residues. Germline CDR1 is GTSNPN and CDR2 is SVGIG (reference sequence). The CDR3 DNA is TGTGCCTGGAGCCTAACAGGGGGGGGTAATTCACCCCTCCACTTT. This codes for CAWSLTGGGNSPLHF.

J is TRBJ1-5 and V is TRBV6-1, with a tentative D call TRBD1 (5 bases). Germline loops: CDR1 MNHNS, CDR2 SASEGT. There are 15 residues in the CDR3. The germline V and J ends were trimmed by 1 base and 8 bases, with 15 bases remaining between them. The CDR3 is CASSEEGQGWKPQHF. In nucleotides, the CDR3 is TGTGCCAGCAGTGAAGAGGGGCAGGGTTGGAAGCCCCAGCATTTT.